This paragraph covers one T cell receptor beta chain sequence. The assay was immunoSEQ multiplex PCR, and TCRdb's table has in-frame clones only and misses some. The sample yields about 85,000 clones, almost 90% seen once. The data were taken from a study of blood T cell repertoires in COVID-19. Study details: In each case, the material was cDNA or gDNA derived from T cells, B-cell-depleted T cells, or PBMCs.

Sequencing input: peripheral blood. This receptor was taken from a woman older than 75 with active or convalescent COVID-19.

The CDR3, as DNA: TGCGCCAGCAGCTTGTCCAGCGGGCAAGAGACCCAGTACTTC. It encodes CASSLSSGQETQYF. The chain is built from TRBV5-1 and TRBJ2-5; TRBD2 is a possible D gene (6 bases). V was pared by 1 base and J by 2 bases, with 9 bases between. The germline V gene encodes CDR1 SGHRS and CDR2 YFSETQ. This CDR3 has 14 residues.